This passage covers 27 T cell receptor beta chains from one sample sequenced in a study of shared clonotypes between healthy human individuals. Generated by immunoSEQ multiplex PCR, the TCRdb table keeps only in-frame clones and is missing some. The sample lists about 2.3 million clones; about 90% were seen once. The sample was naive CD4+ T cells from PBMCs. Specified subset: CD45RA+ positively selected. The receptors derive from a man between 18 and 29 years old in good health. Some clones in this sample may be carry-over from other donors' samples.

The chain uses TRBV15 and TRBJ2-7; TRBD2 matches 10 bases. J was trimmed by 7 bases and V by 1 base; bases with no gene match: 16. In germline, CDR1 is LNHNV, CDR2 YYDKDF (reference sequence). This CDR3 spans 18 amino acids. CDR3: CATSRGTAGLAGVREQYF. DNA for the CDR3: TGTGCCACCAGCAGAGGTACGGCTGGGCTAGCGGGAGTACGGGAGCAGTACTTC.

The chain recombines TRBV4-2 with TRBJ1-2; D unclear. The CDR3 length is 15 residues. Trimming cost V 1 base and J 1 base, with 10 bases left between them. Germline values: CDR1 LGHNA, CDR2 YNFKEQ. The CDR3 DNA is TGTGCCAGCAGCCAAGTAGTATTGGGTAACTATGGCTACACCTTC. This gives the protein CASSQVVLGNYGYTF.

J is TRBJ2-5 and V is TRBV29-1; no reliable D call. V lost 4 bases, J lost 4 bases, and 16 bases lay in between. Looked up from germline, CDR1 is SQVTM and CDR2 is ANQGSEA. The CDR3 contains 14 residues. The DNA for the CDR3 is TGCAGCGTTGGTCCCAGGCTTATGAGAGAGACCCAGTACTTC. Translation gives CSVGPRLMRETQYF.

The CDR3 region has the DNA TGTGCCAGCGCCTCGACAGGGCGGTACAATGAGCAGTTCTTC. Translating it yields CASASTGRYNEQFF. The rearrangement uses TRBV6-6 and TRBJ2-1; 7 bases align to TRBD1. Germline CDR1 is MNHNY and CDR2 is SVGAGI (reference sequence). V gave up 8 bases and J gave up 4 bases; unmatched junction bases: 8. CDR3 length equals 14 residues.

The chain couples TRBV6-1 to TRBJ1-1, with D unclear. The V end was cut by 7 bases, the J end by 4 bases, with 19 bases between. Per the germline V gene, CDR1 is MNHNS and CDR2 is SASEGT. This CDR3 comprises 15 residues. CDR3 bases: TGTGCCAGCACCCAAAGGTGGCGGGAAGGCACTGAAGCTTTCTTT. It specifies CASTQRWREGTEAFF.

The V and J genes are TRBV30 and TRBJ2-1; tentatively, D is TRBD2 (5 bases). Deletions cut 6 bases from V and 0 bases from J, with 15 bases between. The CDR3 sequence is 15 residues long. The germline V gene has CDR1 GTSNPN and CDR2 SVGIG (reference sequence). CDR3: CACQPRGSSYNEQFF. Here the CDR3 DNA reads TGTGCCTGTCAACCCCGGGGAAGCTCCTACAATGAGCAGTTCTTC.

The chain joins TRBV5-1 to TRBJ1-1; D is ambiguous. Germline V lookup: CDR1 SGHRS, CDR2 YFSETQ. The V and J ends lost 0 bases and 4 bases respectively, with 13 bases between them. The CDR3 is 15 amino acids. CDR3 in amino acids: CASSLAEQGGTEAFF. The CDR3 DNA sequence: TGCGCCAGCAGCTTGGCCGAGCAAGGTGGCACTGAAGCTTTCTTT. Complete variable domain (other parts from reference TRBV5-1 and TRBJ1-1): KAGVTQTPRYLIKTRGQQVTLSCSPISGHRSVSWYQQTPGQGLQFLFEYFSETQRNKGNFPGRFSGRQFSNSRSEMNVSTLELGDSALYLCASSLAEQGGTEAFFGQGTRLTVV.

The genes are TRBV6-5 and TRBJ2-7, with 9 bases aligning to TRBD1. Germline lookup yields CDR1 MNHEY and CDR2 SVGAGI. V was pared by 6 bases and J by 1 base, with 7 bases of the junction left unmatched. This CDR3 has 15 amino acids. This CDR3 reads CASRPGTGPSYEQYF. The DNA for the CDR3 is TGTGCCAGCAGGCCCGGGACAGGGCCTTCCTACGAGCAGTACTTC.

A note on this clone: Other DNA variants within this sample encode the same CDR3. The CDR3 DNA reads TGTGCCAGCAGCCGCCGGCCCCAAGAGACCCAGTACTTC. This encodes CASSRRPQETQYF. The genes are TRBV7-3 and TRBJ2-5; unclear D gene. CDR1 is SGHTA, CDR2 FQGTGA, per germline. This CDR3 region has 13 residues. The ends were cut back, 5 bases at V and 1 base at J, with 8 bases in the middle.

This chain connects TRBV29-1 to TRBJ2-7, with 15 bases identical to TRBD2. Per the germline V gene, CDR1 is SQVTM and CDR2 is ANQGSEA. The CDR3 contains 14 residues. The CDR3 is CREGTSGRSYEQYF. The CDR3 nucleotides read TGCAGAGAAGGGACTAGCGGGAGGTCCTACGAGCAGTACTTC.

The V call is TRBV18, the J call TRBJ2-5; perhaps TRBD2 as D (5 bases). V was trimmed by 5 bases and J by 8 bases, leaving 15 bases between them. CDR1 is KGHSH, CDR2 LQKENI, per germline. The CDR3 has 13 amino acids. CDR3: CASSALGAVTQYF. The CDR3 DNA follows: TGTGCCAGCTCAGCCCTAGGAGCGGTTACCCAGTACTTC. Supplemented by reference TRBV18 and TRBJ2-5, the full variable domain reads NAGVMQNPRHLVRRRGQEARLRCSPMKGHSHVYWYRQLPEEGLKFMVYLQKENIIDESGMPKERFSAEFPKEGPSILRIQQVVRGDSAAYFCASSALGAVTQYFGPGTRLLVL.

Worth noting for this clone: Other DNA sequences of this sample code for an identical CDR3. The chain uses TRBV19 and TRBJ2-2; TRBD1 matches at 10 bases. The CDR3 consists of 15 residues. CDR1 is LNHDA and CDR2 is SQIVND in the germline V gene (reference sequence). V lost 5 bases to trimming and J lost 4 bases; unmatched junction nucleotides: 4. This CDR3 is CASSRQGAGTGELFF. CDR3 DNA: TGTGCCAGTAGTCGACAGGGGGCGGGCACCGGGGAGCTGTTTTTT.

This chain links TRBV5-1 with TRBJ2-7; D may correspond to TRBD1 or TRBD2 (5 bases each). Germline loops: CDR1 SGHRS, CDR2 YFSETQ. Deletions cut 0 bases from V and 6 bases from J, with 16 bases between. The CDR3 loop spans 15 amino acids. The CDR3 here is CASSLGGLRDGEQYF. The DNA for the CDR3 is TGCGCCAGCAGCTTGGGAGGGCTCAGGGACGGCGAGCAGTACTTC.

V is TRBV6-1 and J is TRBJ1-2; 8 positions match TRBD1. The V and J ends lost 3 bases and 4 bases, in that order; junction bases with no gene match: 7. The CDR3 length is 15 residues. Germline CDR1 MNHNS, CDR2 SASEGT. In nucleotides, the CDR3 is TGTGCCAGCAGTGACGAAAAACAGGGGGGCTATGGCTACACCTTC. Translated, it gives CASSDEKQGGYGYTF.

The gene calls are TRBV7-8 and TRBJ2-7; possible D gene TRBD1, 5 bases. The CDR3 runs 14 residues. In germline, CDR1 is SGHVS, CDR2 FQNEAQ. Between the trimmed V and J ends, which lost 4 bases and 4 bases, there was a span of 14 bases. In DNA, the CDR3 is TGTGCCAGCAGCTGGGCGCAGGGTAGTTACGAGCAGTACTTC. The encoded protein is CASSWAQGSYEQYF.

The CDR3 sequence is CASSRRDLDTGELFF. CDR3 DNA: TGTGCCAGCAGCCGCAGGGATTTGGACACCGGGGAGCTGTTTTTT. This chain uses TRBV7-9 with TRBJ2-2, with D tentatively TRBD1 (5 bases). V lost 5 bases and J 3 bases, leaving 13 bases between the germline ends. Looked up from germline, CDR1 is SEHNR and CDR2 is FQNEAQ (reference sequence). This CDR3 is built from 15 residues.

This chain connects TRBV2 to TRBJ2-1; possibly TRBD1 for D (6 bases). With 6 bases removed from V and 6 bases from J, the gap between germline ends came to 18 bases. Germline CDR1 is SNHLY and CDR2 is FYNNEI. The CDR3 is 15 residues long. CDR3 amino acids: CASSVQGILTNEQFF. CDR3 coding DNA: TGTGCCAGCAGCGTCCAGGGGATCCTTACCAATGAGCAGTTCTTC.

V is TRBV19 and J is TRBJ2-4; 10 bases align to TRBD1. Losses at the gene ends were 3 bases for V and 0 bases for J; bases not matched to a gene: 11. The CDR3 has 19 residues. Germline-derived CDR1 and CDR2 are LNHDA and SQIVND (reference sequence). This chain's CDR3 is CASSIQGQGYPPAKNIQYF. In nucleotides, the CDR3 is TGTGCCAGTAGTATTCAGGGACAGGGGTACCCTCCAGCCAAAAACATTCAGTACTTC.

The chain employs TRBV30 and TRBJ2-5; D call uncertain. The length of the CDR3 is 12 residues. The germline V and J ends were trimmed by 3 bases and 4 bases, with 9 bases remaining between them. Germline CDR1 is GTSNPN and CDR2 is SVGIG (reference sequence). The CDR3 coding sequence is TGTGCCTGGAGGGGCATAGGAGAGACCCAGTACTTC. This translates into CAWRGIGETQYF.

This sequence joins TRBV25-1 and TRBJ2-3; TRBD1 matches at 8 bases. The CDR3 loop spans 18 amino acids. V lost 2 bases to trimming and J lost 5 bases; unmatched junction nucleotides: 15. Germline V gene lookup returns CDR1 MGHDK and CDR2 SYGVNS. The CDR3 sequence: CASSEPRGSGGHGDTQYF. The CDR3 DNA follows: TGTGCCAGCAGTGAACCAAGGGGATCAGGGGGCCACGGAGATACGCAGTATTTT. The whole variable domain, filled in from reference TRBV25-1 and TRBJ2-3, reads EADIYQTPRYLVIGTGKKITLECSQTMGHDKMYWYQQDPGMELHLIHYSYGVNSTEKGDLSSESTVSRIRTEHFPLTLESARPSHTSQYLCASSEPRGSGGHGDTQYFGPGTRLTVL.

CDR3 loop: CASSSHWGQGISGANVLTF. The DNA for the CDR3 is TGTGCCAGCAGCTCCCACTGGGGACAGGGTATTTCTGGGGCCAACGTCCTGACTTTC. This rearrangement joins TRBV13 to TRBJ2-6; 9 bases are shared with TRBD1. Germline V gives CDR1 PRHDT, CDR2 FYEKMQ (reference sequence). The J segment lost 1 base and the V segment lost 4 bases, leaving 11 bases of the junction unmatched. This CDR3 is 19 amino acids long.

The J gene is TRBJ2-3, the V gene TRBV9; no firm D call. V lost 3 bases, J lost 2 bases, and 13 bases lay in between. This CDR3 contains 15 residues. Germline CDR1 and CDR2: SGDLS and YYNGEE. The CDR3 loop reads CASSDQVGYTDTQYF. CDR3 sequence (DNA): TGTGCCAGCAGCGACCAAGTAGGTTACACAGATACGCAGTATTTT. Full variable domain (rest looked up from reference TRBV9 and TRBJ2-3): DSGVTQTPKHLITATGQRVTLRCSPRSGDLSVYWYQQSLDQGLQFLIQYYNGEERAKGNILERFSAQQFPDLHSELNLSSLELGDSALYFCASSDQVGYTDTQYFGPGTRLTVL.

This clone was recorded a few times. The V and J genes are TRBV2 and TRBJ1-2; 8 bases line up with TRBD1. CDR3 length equals 13 residues. After removal of 6 bases from V and 8 bases from J, the junction contained 8 bases not matched to a gene. CDR1 and CDR2 from the germline V gene are SNHLY and FYNNEI. This CDR3 is CASRTGTGDGYTF. In DNA form, the CDR3 reads TGTGCCAGCAGGACCGGGACAGGTGACGGCTACACCTTC.

This clone has more than one count but fewer than ten. The rearrangement joins TRBV19 to TRBJ1-5, with a tentative D call TRBD1 (6 bases). The CDR3 length is 16 residues. Between the trimmed V and J ends, which lost 1 base and 3 bases, there was a span of 13 bases. Looked up from germline, CDR1 is LNHDA and CDR2 is SQIVND (reference sequence). In DNA, the CDR3 is TGTGCCAGTAGTATAGGCGCCACAGGGATCAATCAGCCCCAGCATTTT. Protein sequence: CASSIGATGINQPQHF. The full variable domain, rest sourced from reference TRBV19 and TRBJ1-5, is DGGITQSPKYLFRKEGQNVTLSCEQNLNHDAMYWYRQDPGQGLRLIYYSQIVNDFQKGDIAEGYSVSREKKESFPLTVTSAQKNPTAFYLCASSIGATGINQPQHFGDGTRLSIL.

J is TRBJ1-2 and V is TRBV27; D may be TRBD1 (6 bases). The CDR3 covers 16 residues. CDR1 is MNHEY and CDR2 is SMNVEV in the germline V gene (reference sequence). The V and J ends lost 2 bases and 0 bases respectively, with 13 bases between them. The CDR3 sequence: CASSLGRGLANYGYTF. As DNA, the CDR3 is TGTGCCAGCAGTTTAGGGCGGGGGCTAGCTAACTATGGCTACACCTTC.

The chain joins TRBV10-1 to TRBJ2-1; D ambiguous. Germline CDR1 and CDR2: WNHNN and SYGVQD (reference sequence). The CDR3 has 16 residues. The V end lost 4 bases, the J end lost 2 bases, and 15 bases lay between the germline ends. The CDR3 sequence is CASSALAPKTYNEQFF. The CDR3 DNA sequence: TGCGCCAGCAGTGCCCTGGCACCGAAAACCTACAATGAGCAGTTCTTC.

The V call is TRBV5-8, the J call TRBJ2-1; D is tentatively TRBD1 or TRBD2 (5 bases each). V was pared by 0 bases and J by 0 bases, with 10 bases between. The CDR3 extends over 16 amino acids. Germline lookup yields CDR1 SGHTS and CDR2 YDEGEE. Written as DNA, the CDR3 is TGTGCCAGCAGCTTGGGACAGCGGCTCTCCTACAATGAGCAGTTCTTC. Translation: CASSLGQRLSYNEQFF.